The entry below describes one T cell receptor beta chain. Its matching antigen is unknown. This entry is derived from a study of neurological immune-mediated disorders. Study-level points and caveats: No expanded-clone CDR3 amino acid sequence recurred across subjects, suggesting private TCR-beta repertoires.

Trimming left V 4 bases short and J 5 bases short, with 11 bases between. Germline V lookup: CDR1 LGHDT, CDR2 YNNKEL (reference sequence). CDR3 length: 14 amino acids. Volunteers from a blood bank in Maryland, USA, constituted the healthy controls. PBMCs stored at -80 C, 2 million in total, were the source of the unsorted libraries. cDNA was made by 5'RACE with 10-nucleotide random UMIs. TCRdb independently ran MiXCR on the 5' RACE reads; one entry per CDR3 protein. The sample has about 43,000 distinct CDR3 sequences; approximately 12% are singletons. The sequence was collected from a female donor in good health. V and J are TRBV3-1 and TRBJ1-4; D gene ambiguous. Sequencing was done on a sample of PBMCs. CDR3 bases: TGTGCCAGCAGCCTATGGACGGTGAATGAAAAACTGTTTTTT. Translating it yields CASSLWTVNEKLFF.